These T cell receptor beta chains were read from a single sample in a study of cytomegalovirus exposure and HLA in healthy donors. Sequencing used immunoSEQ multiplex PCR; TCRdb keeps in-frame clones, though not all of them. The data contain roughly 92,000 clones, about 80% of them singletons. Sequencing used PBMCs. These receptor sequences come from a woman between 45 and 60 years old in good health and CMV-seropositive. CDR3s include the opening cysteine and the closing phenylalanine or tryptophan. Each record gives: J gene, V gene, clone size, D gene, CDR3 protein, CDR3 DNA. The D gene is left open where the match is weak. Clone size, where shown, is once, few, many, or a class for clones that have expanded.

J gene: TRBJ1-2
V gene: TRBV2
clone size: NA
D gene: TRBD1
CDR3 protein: CASSRTGGTGYGYTF
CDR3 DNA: TGTGCCAGCAGCCGGACAGGGGGGACGGGCTATGGCTACACCTTC

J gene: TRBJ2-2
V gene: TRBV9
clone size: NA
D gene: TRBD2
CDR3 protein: CASSVGPGRATGELFF
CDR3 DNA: TGTGCCAGCAGCGTAGGACCCGGGAGGGCCACCGGGGAGCTGTTTTTT

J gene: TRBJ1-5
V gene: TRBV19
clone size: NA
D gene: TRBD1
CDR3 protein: CASSLGQGRQPQHF
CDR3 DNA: TGTGCCAGTAGTCTCGGACAGGGAAGACAGCCCCAGCATTTT

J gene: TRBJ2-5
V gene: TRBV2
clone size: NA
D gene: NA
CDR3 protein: CASSYQETQYF
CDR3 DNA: TGTGCCAGCAGTTACCAGGAGACCCAGTACTTC

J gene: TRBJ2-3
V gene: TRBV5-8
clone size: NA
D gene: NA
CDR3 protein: CASSLAVSGLTDTQYF
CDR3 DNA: TGTGCCAGCAGCTTGGCCGTTAGCGGCTTAACAGATACGCAGTATTTT

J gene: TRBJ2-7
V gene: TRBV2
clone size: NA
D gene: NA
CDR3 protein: CASSQGDISYEQYF
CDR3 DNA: TGTGCCAGCAGTCAAGGGGACATCTCCTACGAGCAGTACTTC

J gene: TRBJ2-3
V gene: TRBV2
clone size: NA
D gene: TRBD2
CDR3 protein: CASSGLAGGDTQYF
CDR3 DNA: TGTGCCAGCAGTGGACTAGCGGGAGGGGATACGCAGTATTTT

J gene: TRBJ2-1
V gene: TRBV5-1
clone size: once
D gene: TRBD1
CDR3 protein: CASSLGQGVHNEQFF
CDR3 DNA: TGCGCCAGCAGCTTGGGGCAGGGGGTCCACAATGAGCAGTTCTTC

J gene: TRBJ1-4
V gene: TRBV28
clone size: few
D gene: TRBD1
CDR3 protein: CASSFAQGHEKLFF
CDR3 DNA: TGTGCCAGCAGTTTTGCACAGGGGCATGAAAAACTGTTTTTT

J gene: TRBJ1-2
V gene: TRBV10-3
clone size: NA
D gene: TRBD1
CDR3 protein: CAISGQGGLYGYTF
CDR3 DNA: TGTGCCATCAGTGGACAGGGGGGTCTCTATGGCTACACCTTC

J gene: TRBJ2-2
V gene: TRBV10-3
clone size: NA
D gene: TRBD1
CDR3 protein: CAISESRGPGTGELFF
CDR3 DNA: TGTGCCATCAGTGAGTCGAGGGGGCCAGGAACCGGGGAGCTGTTTTTT

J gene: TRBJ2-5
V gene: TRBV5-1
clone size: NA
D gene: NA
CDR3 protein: CASSLATGLAETQYF
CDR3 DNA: TGCGCCAGCAGCTTGGCCACAGGCCTAGCGGAGACCCAGTACTTC

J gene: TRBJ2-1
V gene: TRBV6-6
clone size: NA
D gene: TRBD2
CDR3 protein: CASSYSAPAGGSEQFF
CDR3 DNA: TGTGCCAGCAGTTACTCGGCTCCAGCGGGAGGGTCTGAGCAGTTCTTC

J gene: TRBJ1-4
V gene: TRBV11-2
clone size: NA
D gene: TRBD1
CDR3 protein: CASSSTGAGNEKLFF
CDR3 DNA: TGTGCCAGCAGCTCAACAGGGGCGGGGAATGAAAAACTGTTTTTT

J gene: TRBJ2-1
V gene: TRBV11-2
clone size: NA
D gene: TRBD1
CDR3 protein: CASSPDRGGYNEQFF
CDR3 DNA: TGTGCCAGCAGCCCGGACAGGGGAGGCTACAATGAGCAGTTCTTC

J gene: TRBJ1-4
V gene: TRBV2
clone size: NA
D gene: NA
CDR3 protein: CASSPKGLINEKLFF
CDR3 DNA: TGTGCCAGCAGTCCAAAGGGACTGATTAATGAAAAACTGTTTTTT

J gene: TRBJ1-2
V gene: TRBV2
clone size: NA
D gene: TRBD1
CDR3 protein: CASRKTGEHYGYTF
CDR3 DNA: TGTGCCAGCAGAAAAACAGGGGAGCATTATGGCTACACCTTC

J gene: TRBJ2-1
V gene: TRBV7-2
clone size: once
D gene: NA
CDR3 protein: CASNRGAKSYNEQFF
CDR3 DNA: TGTGCCAGCAATAGGGGCGCGAAGTCCTACAATGAGCAGTTCTTC

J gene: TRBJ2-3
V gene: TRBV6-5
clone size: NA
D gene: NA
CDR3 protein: CASSYSRGYADTQYF
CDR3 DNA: TGTGCCAGCAGTTACTCGAGGGGGTACGCAGATACGCAGTATTTT

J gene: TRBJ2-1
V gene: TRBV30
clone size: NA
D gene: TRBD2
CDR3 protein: CAWSLAGYSYNEQFF
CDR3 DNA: TGTGCCTGGAGTCTAGCGGGGTACTCCTACAATGAGCAGTTCTTC

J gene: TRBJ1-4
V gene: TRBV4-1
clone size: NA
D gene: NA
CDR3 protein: CASSQDQKRRNEKLFF
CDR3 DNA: TGCGCCAGCAGCCAAGATCAAAAACGTCGGAATGAAAAACTGTTTTTT

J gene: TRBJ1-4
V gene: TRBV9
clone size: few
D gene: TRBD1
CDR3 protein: CASSVVRQGSEKLFF
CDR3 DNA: TGTGCCAGCAGCGTAGTGAGACAGGGTAGTGAAAAACTGTTTTTT

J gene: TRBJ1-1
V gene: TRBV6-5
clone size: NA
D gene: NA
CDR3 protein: CASSPPPEAFF
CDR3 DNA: TGTGCCAGCAGCCCCCCCCCAGAAGCTTTCTTT

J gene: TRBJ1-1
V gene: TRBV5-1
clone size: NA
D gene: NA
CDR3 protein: CASRFDKNTEAFF
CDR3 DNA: TGCGCCAGCAGATTCGACAAGAACACTGAAGCTTTCTTT

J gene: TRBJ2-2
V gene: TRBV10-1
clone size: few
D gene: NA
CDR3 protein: CASSESAVLFPGELFF
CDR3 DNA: TGCGCCAGCAGTGAGTCTGCAGTTCTTTTCCCCGGGGAGCTGTTTTTT

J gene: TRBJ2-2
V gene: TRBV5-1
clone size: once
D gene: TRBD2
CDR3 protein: CASSWTRGELFF
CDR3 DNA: TGCGCCAGCAGCTGGACTAGAGGGGAGCTGTTTTTT

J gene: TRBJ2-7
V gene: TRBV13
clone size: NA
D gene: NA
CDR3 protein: CASSLHGTSNYEQYF
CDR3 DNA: TGTGCCAGCAGCTTACATGGGACATCAAACTACGAGCAGTACTTC

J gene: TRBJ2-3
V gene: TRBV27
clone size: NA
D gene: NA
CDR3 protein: CASSSTWDTQYF
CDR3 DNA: TGTGCCAGCAGTTCAACATGGGATACGCAGTATTTT

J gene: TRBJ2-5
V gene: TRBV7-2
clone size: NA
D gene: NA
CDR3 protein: CASSLEGWTQYF
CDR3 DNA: TGTGCCAGCAGCTTAGAGGGGTGGACCCAGTACTTC

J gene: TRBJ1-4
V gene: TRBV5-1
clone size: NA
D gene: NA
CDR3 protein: CASSLLGGRGEKLFF
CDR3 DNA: TGCGCCAGCAGCCTCCTAGGAGGACGAGGCGAAAAACTGTTTTTT

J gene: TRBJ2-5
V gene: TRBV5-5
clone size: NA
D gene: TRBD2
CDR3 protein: CASSPRTSGKETQYF
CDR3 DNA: TGTGCCAGCAGCCCCCGGACTAGCGGAAAAGAGACCCAGTACTTC

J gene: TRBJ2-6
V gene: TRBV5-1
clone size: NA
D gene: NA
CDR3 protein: CASQDISSGANVLTF
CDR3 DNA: TGCGCCAGCCAGGATATAAGTTCTGGGGCCAACGTCCTGACTTTC

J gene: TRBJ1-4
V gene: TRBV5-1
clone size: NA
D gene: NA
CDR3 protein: CASSTGRGDEKLFF
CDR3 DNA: TGCGCCAGCAGCACAGGGAGGGGCGATGAAAAACTGTTTTTT

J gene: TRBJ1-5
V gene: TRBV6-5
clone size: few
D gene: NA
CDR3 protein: CASSYGSNQPQHF
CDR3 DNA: TGTGCCAGCAGTTACGGCAGCAATCAGCCCCAGCATTTT

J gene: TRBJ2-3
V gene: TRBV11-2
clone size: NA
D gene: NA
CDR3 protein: CASSLGATDTQYF
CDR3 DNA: TGTGCCAGCAGCTTAGGCGCCACAGATACGCAGTATTTT

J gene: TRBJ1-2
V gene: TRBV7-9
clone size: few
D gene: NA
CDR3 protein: CASSPSGYGYTF
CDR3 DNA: TGTGCCAGCAGCCCATCGGGTTATGGCTACACCTTC

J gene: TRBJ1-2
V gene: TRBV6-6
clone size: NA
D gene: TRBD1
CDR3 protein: CASSYSGTGSYTF
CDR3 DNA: TGTGCCAGCAGTTACTCGGGGACAGGGTCCTACACCTTC

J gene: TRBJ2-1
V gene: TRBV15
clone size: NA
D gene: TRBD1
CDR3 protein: CATSRDWTGAYEQFF
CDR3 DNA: TGTGCCACCAGCAGAGACTGGACAGGGGCGTATGAGCAGTTCTTC

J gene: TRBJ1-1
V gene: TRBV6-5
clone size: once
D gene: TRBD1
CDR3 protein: CAVRTGVNTEAFF
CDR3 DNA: TGTGCGGTCAGAACAGGGGTGAACACTGAAGCTTTCTTT

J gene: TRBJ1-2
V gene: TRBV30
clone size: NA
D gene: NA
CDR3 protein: CAWTIGGRRYTF
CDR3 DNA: TGTGCCTGGACGATCGGAGGACGGCGGTACACCTTC